The present T cell receptor beta chain was sequenced within a study of cytomegalovirus exposure and HLA in healthy donors. Study-level information: An earlier analysis identified 117 million unique TCR beta sequences in approximately 170 million T cells. About 82 million unique TCRs from HLA-typed donors were held in an early release of data.

Both 60 Vbeta primers and 13 Jbeta primers went into the PCR. Profiled with immunoSEQ multiplex PCR; TCRdb holds only in-frame clones, not every one. The top ten clones hold 0.7% to 0.85% of a sample with about 170,000 clones, about 82% of them seen once. This CDR3 spans 13 amino acids. The germline V and J ends were trimmed by 1 base and 1 base, with 7 bases remaining between them. Germline V gives CDR1 GTSNPN, CDR2 SVGIG (reference sequence). Sequenced: PBMCs. The gene calls are TRBV30 and TRBJ1-2, with a weak D call TRBD1 (5 bases). This clonotype was sampled from a female donor in good health and CMV-seronegative. The CDR3 bases are TGTGCCTGGAGTGGACAGATTAACTATGGCTACACCTTC. Amino acid sequence: CAWSGQINYGYTF.